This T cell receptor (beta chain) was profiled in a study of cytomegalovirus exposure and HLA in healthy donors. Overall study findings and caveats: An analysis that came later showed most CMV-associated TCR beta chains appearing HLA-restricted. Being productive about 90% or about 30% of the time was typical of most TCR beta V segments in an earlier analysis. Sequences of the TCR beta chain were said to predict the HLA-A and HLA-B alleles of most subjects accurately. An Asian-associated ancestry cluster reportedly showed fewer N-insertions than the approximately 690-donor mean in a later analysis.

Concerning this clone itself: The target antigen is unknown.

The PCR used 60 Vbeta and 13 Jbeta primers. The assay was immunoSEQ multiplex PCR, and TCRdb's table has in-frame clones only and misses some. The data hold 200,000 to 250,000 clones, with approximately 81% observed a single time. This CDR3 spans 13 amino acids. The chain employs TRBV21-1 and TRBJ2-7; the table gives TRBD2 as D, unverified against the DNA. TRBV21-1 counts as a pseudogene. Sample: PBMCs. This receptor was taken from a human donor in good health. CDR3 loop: CASSAPLDYEQYF. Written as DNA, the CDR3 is TGTGCCAGCAGCGCACCCCTAGATTACGAGCAGTACTTC.